What follows is one T cell receptor beta chain and its context. The antigen is not known. These data are taken from a study of CD8 T cells in ankylosing spondylitis. One entry per CDR3 protein results from TCRdb running MiXCR on the 5' RACE reads. The table records around 480,000 distinct CDR3 sequences, more than 15% of them present only once. Trimming removed 5 bases from V and 3 bases from J; junction bases left unmatched: 5. Germline CDR1 is MGHDK and CDR2 is SYGVNS. This CDR3 region has 15 residues. Study-level points and caveats: According to the report, clones linked to the disease were significantly enriched in matched synovial fluid samples taken from ankylosing spondylitis patients. It appeared that ankylosing spondylitis blood was characterized by a TCR beta motif of eight highly homologous variants.

The rearrangement uses TRBV25-1 and TRBJ1-4; 8 bases are shared with TRBD1. This receptor was taken from a male donor with ankylosing spondylitis. The sample consisted of blood, either unsorted or a sorted T cell fraction (not recorded which). In DNA form, the CDR3 reads TGTGCCAGCAGTCCCAGGGGGCTCGCTAATGAAAAACTGTTTTTT. It codes for CASSPRGLANEKLFF.